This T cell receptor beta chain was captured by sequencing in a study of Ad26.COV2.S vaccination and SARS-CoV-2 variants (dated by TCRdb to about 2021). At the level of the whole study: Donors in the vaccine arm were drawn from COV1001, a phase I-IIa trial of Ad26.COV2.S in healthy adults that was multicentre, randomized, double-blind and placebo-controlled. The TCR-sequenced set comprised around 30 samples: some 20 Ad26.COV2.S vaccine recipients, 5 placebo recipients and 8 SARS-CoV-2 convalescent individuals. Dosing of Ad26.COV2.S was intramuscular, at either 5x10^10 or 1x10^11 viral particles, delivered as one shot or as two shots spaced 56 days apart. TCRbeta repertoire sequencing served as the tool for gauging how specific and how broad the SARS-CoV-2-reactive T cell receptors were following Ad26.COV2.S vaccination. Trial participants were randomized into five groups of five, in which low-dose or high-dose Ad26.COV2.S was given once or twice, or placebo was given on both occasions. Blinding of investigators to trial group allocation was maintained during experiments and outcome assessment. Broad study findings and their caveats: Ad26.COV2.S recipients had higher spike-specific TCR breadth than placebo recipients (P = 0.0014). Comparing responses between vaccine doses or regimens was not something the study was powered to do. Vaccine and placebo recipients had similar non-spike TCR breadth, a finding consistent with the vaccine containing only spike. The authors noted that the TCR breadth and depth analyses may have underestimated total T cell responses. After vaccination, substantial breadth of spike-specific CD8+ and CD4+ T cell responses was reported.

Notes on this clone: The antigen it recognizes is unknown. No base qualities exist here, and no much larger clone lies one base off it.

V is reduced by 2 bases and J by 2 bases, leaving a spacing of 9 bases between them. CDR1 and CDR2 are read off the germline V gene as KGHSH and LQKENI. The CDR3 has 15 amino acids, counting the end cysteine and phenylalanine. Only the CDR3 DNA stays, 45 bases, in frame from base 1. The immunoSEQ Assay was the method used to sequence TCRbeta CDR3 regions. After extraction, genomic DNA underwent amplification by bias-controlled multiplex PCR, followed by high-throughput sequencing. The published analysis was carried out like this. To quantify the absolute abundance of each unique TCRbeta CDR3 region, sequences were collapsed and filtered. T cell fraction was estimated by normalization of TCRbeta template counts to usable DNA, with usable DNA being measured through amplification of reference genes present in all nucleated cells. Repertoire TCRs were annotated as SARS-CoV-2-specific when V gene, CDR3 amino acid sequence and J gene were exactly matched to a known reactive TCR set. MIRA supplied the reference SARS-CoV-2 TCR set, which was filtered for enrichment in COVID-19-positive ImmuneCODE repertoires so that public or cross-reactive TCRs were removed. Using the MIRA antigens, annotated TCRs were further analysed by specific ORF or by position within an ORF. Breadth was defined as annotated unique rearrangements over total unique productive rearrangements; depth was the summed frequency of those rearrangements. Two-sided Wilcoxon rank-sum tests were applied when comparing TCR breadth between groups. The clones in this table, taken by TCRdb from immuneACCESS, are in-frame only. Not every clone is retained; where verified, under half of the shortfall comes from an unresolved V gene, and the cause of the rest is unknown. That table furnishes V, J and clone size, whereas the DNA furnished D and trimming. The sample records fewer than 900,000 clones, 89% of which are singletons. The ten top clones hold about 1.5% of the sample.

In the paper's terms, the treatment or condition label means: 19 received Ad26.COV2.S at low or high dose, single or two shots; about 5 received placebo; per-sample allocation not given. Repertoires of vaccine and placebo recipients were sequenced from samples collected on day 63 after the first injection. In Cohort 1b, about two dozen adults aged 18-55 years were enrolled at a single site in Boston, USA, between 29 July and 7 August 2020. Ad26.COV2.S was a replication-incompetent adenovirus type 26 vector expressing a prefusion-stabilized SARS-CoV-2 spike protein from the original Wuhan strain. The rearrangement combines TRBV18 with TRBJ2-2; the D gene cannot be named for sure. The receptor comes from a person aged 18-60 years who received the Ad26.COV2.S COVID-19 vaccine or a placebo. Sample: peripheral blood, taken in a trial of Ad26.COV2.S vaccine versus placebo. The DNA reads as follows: TGTGCCAGCTCACCATCACAGATCAACACCGGGGAGCTGTTTTTT. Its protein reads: CASSPSQINTGELFF.